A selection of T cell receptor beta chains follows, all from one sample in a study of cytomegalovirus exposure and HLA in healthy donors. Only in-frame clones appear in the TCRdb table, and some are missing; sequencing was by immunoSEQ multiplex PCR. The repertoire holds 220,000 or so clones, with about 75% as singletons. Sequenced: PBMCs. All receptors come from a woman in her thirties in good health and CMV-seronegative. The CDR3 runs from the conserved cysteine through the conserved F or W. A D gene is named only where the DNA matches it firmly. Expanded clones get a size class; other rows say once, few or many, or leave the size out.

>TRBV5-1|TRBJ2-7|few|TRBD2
CASGPGTNSYEQYF
TGTGCCAGCGGTCCCGGGACTAACTCCTACGAGCAGTACTTC
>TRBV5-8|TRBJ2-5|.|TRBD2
CASSRRLAGETQYF
TGTGCCAGCAGCCGTAGACTAGCGGGAGAGACCCAGTACTTC
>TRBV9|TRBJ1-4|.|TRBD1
CASSETGQLAEKLFF
TGTGCCAGCAGCGAGACAGGGCAGCTTGCTGAAAAACTGTTTTTT
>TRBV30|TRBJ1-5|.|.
CAWSVTGSNQPQHF
TGTGCCTGGAGTGTAACGGGGTCTAATCAGCCCCAGCATTTT
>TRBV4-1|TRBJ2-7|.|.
CASSQEPGTSYEQYF
TGCGCCAGCAGCCAAGAGCCTGGGACTTCTTACGAGCAGTACTTC
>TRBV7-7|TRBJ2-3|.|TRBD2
CASSLGSGSTDTQYF
TGTGCTAGCAGCTTAGGTAGCGGGAGCACAGATACGCAGTATTTT
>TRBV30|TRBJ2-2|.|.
CAWGETGNTGELFF
TGTGCCTGGGGTGAGACAGGGAACACCGGGGAGCTGTTTTTT
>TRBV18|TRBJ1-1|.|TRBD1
CASSPPLTGAHTEAFF
TGTGCCAGCTCACCACCACTTACAGGGGCTCACACTGAAGCTTTCTTT
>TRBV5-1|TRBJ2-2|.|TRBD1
CASSRDRGNTGELFF
TGCGCCAGCAGCCGGGACAGGGGGAACACCGGGGAGCTGTTTTTT
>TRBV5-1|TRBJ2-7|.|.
CASSLAWSVTVAYEQYF
TGCGCCAGCAGCTTGGCCTGGAGTGTGACAGTGGCCTACGAGCAGTACTTC
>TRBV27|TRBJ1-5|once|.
CASSSSDSSNQPQHF
TGTGCCAGCAGTTCATCGGACAGCAGCAATCAGCCCCAGCATTTT
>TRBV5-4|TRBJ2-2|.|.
CASSQDRINTGELFF
TGTGCCAGCAGCCAAGACAGGATAAACACCGGGGAGCTGTTTTTT
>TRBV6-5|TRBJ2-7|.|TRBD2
CASRRLAGGSYEQYF
TGTGCCAGCAGAAGACTAGCGGGAGGATCCTACGAGCAGTACTTC
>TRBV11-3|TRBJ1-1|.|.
CASSLGRGVRDTEAFF
TGTGCCAGCAGCTTAGGTCGGGGGGTAAGAGACACTGAAGCTTTCTTT
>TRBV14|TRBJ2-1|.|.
CASSQGPTHRHEQFF
TGTGCCAGCAGCCAAGGGCCCACTCACAGACATGAGCAGTTCTTC
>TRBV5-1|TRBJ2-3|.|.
CASSLLAGASTDTQYF
TGCGCCAGCAGCCTTCTGGCGGGGGCTTCCACAGATACGCAGTATTTT
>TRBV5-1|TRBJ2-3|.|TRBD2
CASSTGLAGDTQYF
TGCGCCAGCAGCACGGGACTAGCGGGAGATACGCAGTATTTT
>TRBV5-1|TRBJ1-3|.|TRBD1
CASSLNAGGGNTIYF
TGCGCCAGCAGCTTAAATGCAGGGGGTGGAAACACCATATATTTT
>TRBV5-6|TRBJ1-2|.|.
CASSLVTVDGYTF
TGTGCCAGCAGCTTGGTGACAGTCGATGGCTACACCTTC
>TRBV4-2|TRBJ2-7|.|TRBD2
CASSQGLASYEQYF
TGTGCCAGCAGCCAAGGACTAGCCTCCTACGAGCAGTACTTC
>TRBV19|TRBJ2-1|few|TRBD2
CASSTSGNNEQFF
TGTGCCAGTAGTACTAGCGGAAACAATGAGCAGTTCTTC
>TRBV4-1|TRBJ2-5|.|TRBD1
CASSQGQGAAQETQYF
TGCGCCAGCAGCCAGGGTCAGGGGGCGGCTCAAGAGACCCAGTACTTC
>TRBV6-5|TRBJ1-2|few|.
CASSYSGTLNYGYTF
TGTGCCAGCAGTTACTCCGGGACACTCAACTATGGCTACACCTTC
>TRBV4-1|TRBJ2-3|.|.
CASSQATGPTDTQYF
TGCGCCAGCAGCCAAGCGACGGGTCCCACAGATACGCAGTATTTT
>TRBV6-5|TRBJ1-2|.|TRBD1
CASRDYRGSVYGYTF
TGTGCCAGCAGGGATTACAGGGGCAGTGTCTATGGCTACACCTTC
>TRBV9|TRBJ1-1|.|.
CASSVRTLPTEAFF
TGTGCCAGCAGCGTTAGGACACTTCCCACTGAAGCTTTCTTT
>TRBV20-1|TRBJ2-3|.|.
CSAKGVDTQYF
TGCAGTGCTAAGGGAGTCGATACGCAGTATTTT
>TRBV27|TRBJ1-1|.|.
CASSLLGDTEAFF
TGTGCCAGCAGTTTACTAGGGGACACTGAAGCTTTCTTT
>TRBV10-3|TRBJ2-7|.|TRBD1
CASRLPTGMGYEQYF
TGTGCCAGCAGGTTACCGACAGGGATGGGCTACGAGCAGTACTTC
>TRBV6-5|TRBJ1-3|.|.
CASIAGNTIYF
TGTGCCAGCATAGCTGGAAACACCATATATTTT
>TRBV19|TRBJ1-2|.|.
CASSTTYGYTF
TGTGCCAGTAGTACGACTTATGGCTACACCTTC
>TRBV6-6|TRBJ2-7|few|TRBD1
CASRPPETGVSEQYF
TGTGCCAGCAGGCCTCCCGAGACAGGGGTTAGCGAGCAGTACTTC
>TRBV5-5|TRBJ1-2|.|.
CASSPGHQNYGYTF
TGTGCCAGCAGCCCGGGACACCAAAACTATGGCTACACCTTC
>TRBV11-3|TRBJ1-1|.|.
CASSLARGRTDTEAFF
TGTGCCAGCAGCTTAGCAAGGGGGAGAACGGACACTGAAGCTTTCTTT
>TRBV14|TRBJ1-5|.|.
CASSQEKDTDLSNQPQHF
TGTGCCAGCAGCCAAGAGAAGGACACCGACCTTAGCAATCAGCCCCAGCATTTT
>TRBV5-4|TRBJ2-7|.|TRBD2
CASSLWTSGIREQYF
TGTGCCAGCAGCCTATGGACTAGCGGGATCCGTGAGCAGTACTTC
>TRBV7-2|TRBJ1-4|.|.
CASSLGWGANEKLFF
TGTGCCAGCAGCTTAGGATGGGGGGCTAATGAAAAACTGTTTTTT
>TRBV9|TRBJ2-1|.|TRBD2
CASSGRGVTYNEQFF
TGTGCCAGCAGCGGGCGGGGGGTAACATACAATGAGCAGTTCTTC
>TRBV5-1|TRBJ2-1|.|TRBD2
CASSLESSGNNEQFF
TGCGCCAGCAGCTTGGAGTCTAGCGGGAACAATGAGCAGTTCTTC
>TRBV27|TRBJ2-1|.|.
CASVRPGVNEQFF
TGTGCCAGCGTCCGGCCGGGGGTGAATGAGCAGTTCTTC
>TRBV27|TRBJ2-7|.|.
CASSLTPSYEQYF
TGTGCCAGCTCACTGACACCCTCCTACGAGCAGTACTTC
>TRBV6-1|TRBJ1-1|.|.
CASSRPQAFTEAFF
TGTGCCAGCAGTCGTCCACAGGCTTTCACTGAAGCTTTCTTT
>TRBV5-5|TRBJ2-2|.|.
CASSPGYANTGELFF
TGTGCCAGCAGTCCAGGGTACGCGAACACCGGGGAGCTGTTTTTT
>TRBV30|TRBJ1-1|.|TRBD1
CAWWGQGWTEAFF
TGTGCCTGGTGGGGACAGGGTTGGACTGAAGCTTTCTTT
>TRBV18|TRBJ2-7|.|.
CASSSTLAYEQYF
TGTGCCAGCTCATCGACCCTAGCTTACGAGCAGTACTTC
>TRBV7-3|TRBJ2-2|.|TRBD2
CASSLGLAGGSGELFF
TGTGCCAGCAGCCTGGGACTAGCGGGAGGATCTGGGGAGCTGTTTTTT
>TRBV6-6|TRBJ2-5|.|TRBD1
CASSLQGVQGTQYF
TGTGCCAGCAGCCTACAGGGGGTACAGGGGACCCAGTACTTC
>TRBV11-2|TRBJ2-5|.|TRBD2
CASSLRAGDPETQYF
TGTGCCAGCAGCTTAAGGGCGGGGGACCCTGAGACCCAGTACTTC
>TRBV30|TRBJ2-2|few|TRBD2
CAWASGSYTGELFF
TGTGCCTGGGCTAGCGGGAGTTACACCGGGGAGCTGTTTTTT
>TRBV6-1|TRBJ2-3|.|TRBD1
CASSGRQGGTDTQYF
TGTGCCAGCAGTGGTCGACAGGGGGGCACAGATACGCAGTATTTT
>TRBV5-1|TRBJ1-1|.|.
CASRLARFRVAEAFF
TGCGCCAGCAGACTTGCGCGGTTCAGGGTCGCTGAAGCTTTCTTT
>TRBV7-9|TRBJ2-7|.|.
CSSSTGSAEQYF
TGTTCCAGCAGCACCGGTAGCGCCGAGCAGTACTTC